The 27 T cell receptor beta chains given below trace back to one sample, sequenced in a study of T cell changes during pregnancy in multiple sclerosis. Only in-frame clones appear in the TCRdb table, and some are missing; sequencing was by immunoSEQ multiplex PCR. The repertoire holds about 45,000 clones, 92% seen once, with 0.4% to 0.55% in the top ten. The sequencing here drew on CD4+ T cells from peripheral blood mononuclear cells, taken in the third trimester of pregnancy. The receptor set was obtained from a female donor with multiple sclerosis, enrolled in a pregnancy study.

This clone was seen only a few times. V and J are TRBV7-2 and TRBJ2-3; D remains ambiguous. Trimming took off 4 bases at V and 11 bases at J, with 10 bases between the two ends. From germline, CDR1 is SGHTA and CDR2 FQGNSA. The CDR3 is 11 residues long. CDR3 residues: CASSSGVEQYF. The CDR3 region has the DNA TGTGCCAGCAGCTCCGGAGTGGAGCAGTATTTT.

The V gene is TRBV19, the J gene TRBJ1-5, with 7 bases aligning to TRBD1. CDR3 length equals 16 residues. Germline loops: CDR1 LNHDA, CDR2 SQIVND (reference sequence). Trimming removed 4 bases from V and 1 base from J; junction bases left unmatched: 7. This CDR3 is CASSKNGGQSNQPQHF. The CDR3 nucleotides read TGTGCCAGTAGTAAAAACGGGGGACAGAGCAATCAGCCCCAGCATTTT.

The CDR3 region has the DNA TGTGCCAGCAGCCCTAGCGGGTATAGCACAGATACGCAGTATTTT. Protein: CASSPSGYSTDTQYF. The chain couples TRBV9 to TRBJ2-3; 8 positions match TRBD2. In germline, CDR1 is SGDLS, CDR2 YYNGEE. This CDR3 region has 15 residues. J was trimmed by 0 bases and V by 4 bases; bases with no gene match: 4.

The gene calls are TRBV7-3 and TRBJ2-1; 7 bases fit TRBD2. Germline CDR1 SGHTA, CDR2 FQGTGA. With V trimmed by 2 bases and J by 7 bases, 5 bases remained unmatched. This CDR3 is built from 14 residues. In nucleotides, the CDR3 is TGTGCCAGCAGCTTAGTGGGAGGGCCGAATGAGCAGTTCTTC. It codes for CASSLVGGPNEQFF.

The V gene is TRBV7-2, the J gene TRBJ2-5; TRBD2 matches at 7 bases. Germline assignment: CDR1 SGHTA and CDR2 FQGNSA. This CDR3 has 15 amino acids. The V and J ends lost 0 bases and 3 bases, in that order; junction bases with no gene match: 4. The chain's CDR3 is CASSLAGLKKETQYF. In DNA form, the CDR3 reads TGTGCCAGCAGCTTAGCGGGACTAAAGAAAGAGACCCAGTACTTC.

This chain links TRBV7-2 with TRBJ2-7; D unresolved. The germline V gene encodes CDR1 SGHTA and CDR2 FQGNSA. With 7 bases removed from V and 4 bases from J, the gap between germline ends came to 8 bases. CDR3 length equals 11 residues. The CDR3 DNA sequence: TGTGCCAGCACCCACGGGTACGAGCAGTACTTC. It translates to CASTHGYEQYF.

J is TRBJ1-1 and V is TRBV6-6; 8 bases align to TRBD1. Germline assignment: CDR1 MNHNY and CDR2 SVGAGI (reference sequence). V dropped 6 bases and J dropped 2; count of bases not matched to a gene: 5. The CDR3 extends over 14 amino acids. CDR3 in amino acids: CASRLTGANTEAFF. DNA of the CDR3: TGTGCCAGCAGATTGACAGGGGCTAACACTGAAGCTTTCTTT.

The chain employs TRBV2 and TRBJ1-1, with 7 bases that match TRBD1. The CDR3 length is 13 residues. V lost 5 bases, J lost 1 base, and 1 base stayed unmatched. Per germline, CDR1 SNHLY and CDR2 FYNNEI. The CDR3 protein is CASSRTGNTEAFF. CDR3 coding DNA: TGTGCCAGCAGTAGGACAGGGAACACTGAAGCTTTCTTT.

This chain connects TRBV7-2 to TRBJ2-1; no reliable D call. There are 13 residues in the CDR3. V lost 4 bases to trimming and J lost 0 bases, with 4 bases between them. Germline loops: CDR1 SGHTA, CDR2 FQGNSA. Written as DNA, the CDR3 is TGTGCCAGCAGCTATTACTCCTACAATGAGCAGTTCTTC. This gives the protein CASSYYSYNEQFF.

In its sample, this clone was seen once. DNA of the CDR3: TGTGCCAGTAGTATAACGGAGAGCTCCTACGAGCAGTACTTC. Translated, it gives CASSITESSYEQYF. The chain has TRBV19 and TRBJ2-7; unclear D gene. Germline CDR1 LNHDA, CDR2 SQIVND (reference sequence). The CDR3 contains 14 residues. V was shortened by 2 bases and J by 0 bases, with 8 bases between the two germline ends.

The CDR3, as DNA: TGTGCCAGCAGCTCCCGACTAGGTCAAGATACGCAGTATTTT. Translating gives CASSSRLGQDTQYF. The chain combines TRBV7-9 with TRBJ2-3; a possible D gene is TRBD2 (6 bases). Trimming shortened V by 4 bases and J by 5 bases, and 13 bases separated the two germline ends. The CDR3 totals 14 residues. Germline V gene data show CDR1 as SEHNR and CDR2 as FQNEAQ (reference sequence).

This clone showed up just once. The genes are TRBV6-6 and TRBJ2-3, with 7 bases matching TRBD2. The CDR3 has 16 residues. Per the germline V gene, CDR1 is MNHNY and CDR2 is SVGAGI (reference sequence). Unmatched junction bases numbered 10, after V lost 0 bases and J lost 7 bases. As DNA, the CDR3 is TGTGCCAGCAGTTACTCACCGAGCGGGGAGTATCATACGCAGTATTTT. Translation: CASSYSPSGEYHTQYF.

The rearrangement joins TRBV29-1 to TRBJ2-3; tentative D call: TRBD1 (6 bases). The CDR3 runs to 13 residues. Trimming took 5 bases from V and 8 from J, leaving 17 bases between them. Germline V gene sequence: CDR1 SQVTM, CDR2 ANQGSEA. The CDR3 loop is CSVRLPGHATQYF. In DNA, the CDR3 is TGCAGCGTTAGACTTCCGGGACACGCTACGCAGTATTTT.

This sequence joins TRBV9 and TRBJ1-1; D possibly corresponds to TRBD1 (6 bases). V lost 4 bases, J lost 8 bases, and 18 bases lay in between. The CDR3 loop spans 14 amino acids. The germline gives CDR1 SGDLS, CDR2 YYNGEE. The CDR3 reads CASSTGGQYPEAFF. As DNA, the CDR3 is TGTGCCAGCAGCACGGGTGGACAGTATCCCGAAGCTTTCTTT.

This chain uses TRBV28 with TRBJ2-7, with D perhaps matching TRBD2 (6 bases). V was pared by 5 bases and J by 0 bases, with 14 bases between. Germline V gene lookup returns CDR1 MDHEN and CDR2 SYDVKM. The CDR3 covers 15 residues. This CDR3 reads CASSEEWRGSYEQYF. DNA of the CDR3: TGTGCCAGCAGTGAGGAGTGGCGGGGCTCCTACGAGCAGTACTTC.

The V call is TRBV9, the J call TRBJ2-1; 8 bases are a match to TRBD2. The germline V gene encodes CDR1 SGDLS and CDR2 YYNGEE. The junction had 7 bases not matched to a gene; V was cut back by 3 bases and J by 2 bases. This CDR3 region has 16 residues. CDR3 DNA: TGTGCCAGCAGCGGGGCACTAGCGGAGGCCTACAATGAGCAGTTCTTC. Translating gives CASSGALAEAYNEQFF.

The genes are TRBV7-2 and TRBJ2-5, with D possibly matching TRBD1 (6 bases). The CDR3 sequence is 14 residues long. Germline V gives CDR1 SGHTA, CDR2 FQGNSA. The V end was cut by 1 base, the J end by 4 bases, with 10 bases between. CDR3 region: CASSLDPGAETQYF. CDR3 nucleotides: TGTGCCAGCAGCTTAGATCCAGGGGCAGAGACCCAGTACTTC.

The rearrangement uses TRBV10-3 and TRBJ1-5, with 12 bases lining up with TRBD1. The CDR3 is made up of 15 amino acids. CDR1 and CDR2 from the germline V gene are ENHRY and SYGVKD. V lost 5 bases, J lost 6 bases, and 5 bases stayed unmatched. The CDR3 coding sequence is TGTGCCATCAGTCCGGGACAGGGGGCTCCTCAGCCCCAGCATTTT. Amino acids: CAISPGQGAPQPQHF.

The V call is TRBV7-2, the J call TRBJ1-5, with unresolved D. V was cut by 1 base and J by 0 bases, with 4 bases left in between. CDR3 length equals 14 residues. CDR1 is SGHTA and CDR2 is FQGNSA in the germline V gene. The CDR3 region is CASSLDNSNQPQHF. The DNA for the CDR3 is TGTGCCAGCAGCTTAGATAATAGCAATCAGCCCCAGCATTTT.

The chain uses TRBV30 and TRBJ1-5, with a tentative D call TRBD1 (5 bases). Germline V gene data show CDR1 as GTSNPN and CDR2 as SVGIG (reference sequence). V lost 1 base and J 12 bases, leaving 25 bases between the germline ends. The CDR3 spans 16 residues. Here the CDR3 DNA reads TGTGCCTGGAGTGGGGGGGGAGAGGGGCCGAGAAGACTCCAGCATTTT. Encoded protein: CAWSGGGEGPRRLQHF.

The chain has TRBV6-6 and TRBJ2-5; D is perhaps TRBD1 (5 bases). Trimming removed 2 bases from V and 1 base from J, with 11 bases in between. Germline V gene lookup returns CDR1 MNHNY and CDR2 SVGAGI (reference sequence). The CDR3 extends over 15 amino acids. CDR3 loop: CASSYPRASQETQYF. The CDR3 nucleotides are TGTGCCAGCAGTTACCCCAGGGCTTCCCAAGAGACCCAGTACTTC.

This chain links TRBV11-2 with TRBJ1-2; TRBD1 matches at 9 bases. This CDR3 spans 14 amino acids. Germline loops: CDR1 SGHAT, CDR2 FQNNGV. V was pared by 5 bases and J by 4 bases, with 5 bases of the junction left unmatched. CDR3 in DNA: TGTGCCAGCAGCCCCCAGACAGGGGGCTATGGCTACACCTTC. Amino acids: CASSPQTGGYGYTF.

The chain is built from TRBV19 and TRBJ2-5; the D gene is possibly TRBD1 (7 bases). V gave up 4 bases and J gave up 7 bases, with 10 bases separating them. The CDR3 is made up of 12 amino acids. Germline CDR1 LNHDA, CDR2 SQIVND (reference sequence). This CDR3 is CASSRQGGTQYF. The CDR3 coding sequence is TGTGCCAGTAGTAGACAGGGAGGGACCCAGTACTTC.

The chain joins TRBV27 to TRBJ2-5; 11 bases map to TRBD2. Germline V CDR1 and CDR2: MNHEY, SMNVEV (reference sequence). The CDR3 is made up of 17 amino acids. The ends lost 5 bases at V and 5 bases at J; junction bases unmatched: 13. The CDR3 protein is CASSRDVTSGSMETQYF. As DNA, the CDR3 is TGTGCCAGCAGTAGGGACGTTACTAGCGGGAGTATGGAGACCCAGTACTTC.

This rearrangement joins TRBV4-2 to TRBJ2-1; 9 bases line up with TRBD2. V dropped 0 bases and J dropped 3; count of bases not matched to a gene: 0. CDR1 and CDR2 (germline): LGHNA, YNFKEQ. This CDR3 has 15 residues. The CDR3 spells CASSQEAGGYNEQFF. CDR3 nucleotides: TGTGCCAGCAGCCAAGAAGCGGGGGGCTACAATGAGCAGTTCTTC.

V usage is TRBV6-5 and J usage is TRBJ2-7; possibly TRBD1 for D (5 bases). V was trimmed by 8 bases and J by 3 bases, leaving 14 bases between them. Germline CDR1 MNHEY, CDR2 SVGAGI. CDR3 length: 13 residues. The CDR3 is CASAQVRGYEQYF. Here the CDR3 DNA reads TGTGCCAGCGCCCAAGTTAGGGGCTACGAGCAGTACTTC.

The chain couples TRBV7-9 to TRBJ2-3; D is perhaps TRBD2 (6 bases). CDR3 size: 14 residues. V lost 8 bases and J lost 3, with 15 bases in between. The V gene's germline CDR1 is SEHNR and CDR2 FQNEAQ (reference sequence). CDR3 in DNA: TGTGCCAGCGCTACCCTGGAGGGGACAGATACGCAGTATTTT. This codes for CASATLEGTDTQYF. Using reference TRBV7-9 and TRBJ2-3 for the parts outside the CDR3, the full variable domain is DTGVSQNPRHKITKRGQNVTFRCDPISEHNRLYWYRQTLGQGPEFLTYFQNEAQLEKSRLLSDRFSAERPKGSFSTLEIQRTEQGDSAMYLCASATLEGTDTQYFGPGTRLTVL.